The T cell receptor (beta chain) described here comes from a study of T cell changes during pregnancy in multiple sclerosis (dated by TCRdb to between 2018 and 2020). Regarding the research as a whole: The study examined how the T cell repertoire changed over the course of pregnancy in women with multiple sclerosis.

The CDR3 sequence holds 16 residues, the cysteine and phenylalanine included. CDR3 DNA is the only sequence kept; it has 48 bases, read in frame from the first base. V is shortened by 7 bases, J by 0 bases, and the region joining them spans 16 bases. CDR1 and CDR2 are drawn from the germline V gene (reference sequence): LNHDA, SQIVND. As to this clone: The target of this receptor is not known. Base quality data are lacking; no much larger clone is found one base away.

Libraries were made using the immunoSEQ multiplex PCR assay. This is the immuneACCESS table as TCRdb keeps it, with only in-frame sequences that have V and J called. A part of the clones is gone; compared with another copy, unresolved V genes explain less than half, and the rest is unexplained. Present in this sample are tens of thousands of clones, over 80% of which were seen just once. Of the sample, approximately 0.6% falls within the top ten clones. Specimen: CD4+ T cells from peripheral blood mononuclear cells, collected after pregnancy. The origin of this receptor is a female donor with multiple sclerosis, enrolled in a pregnancy study. This receptor chain uses TRBV19 and TRBJ1-5; the D gene remains uncertain. The CDR3 reads CASKVGGSDSNQPQHF. In nucleotide form, the sequence is TGTGCCAGTAAGGTCGGCGGTTCGGATAGCAATCAGCCCCAGCATTTT.